The 23 T cell receptor beta chains below were found in one sample sequenced in a study of blood T cell repertoires in COVID-19. Generated by immunoSEQ multiplex PCR, the TCRdb table keeps only in-frame clones and is missing some. Altogether 120,000 to 150,000 clones are present, around 83% being singletons, with the ten largest covering roughly 4%. Material for sequencing was peripheral blood. Receptor source: a woman older than 75 with acute or convalescent COVID-19.

The rearrangement joins TRBV12-3 or TRBV12-4 to TRBJ2-3, with D possibly matching TRBD1 (5 bases). The CDR3 extends over 12 amino acids. Trimming left V 4 bases short and J 9 bases short, with 11 bases between. CDR3 region: CASSWTLGTQYF. Written as DNA, the CDR3 is TGTGCCAGCAGTTGGACATTAGGGACGCAGTATTTT.

The gene calls are TRBV27 and TRBJ2-1; 10 nucleotides align to TRBD2. The germline V gene encodes CDR1 MNHEY and CDR2 SMNVEV (reference sequence). The CDR3 runs 18 residues. Germline trimming cut 2 bases from V and 3 bases from J; bases unmatched to any gene: 10. The CDR3 is CASSLDDIAGGDYNEQFF. CDR3 DNA sequence: TGTGCCAGCAGTTTAGACGATATAGCGGGGGGCGACTACAATGAGCAGTTCTTC.

This sequence joins TRBV6-1 and TRBJ2-7; D uncertain. The CDR3 totals 11 residues. The V end lost 2 bases, the J end lost 4 bases, and 3 bases lay between the germline ends. Germline V gene sequence: CDR1 MNHNS, CDR2 SASEGT. The CDR3 nucleotides read TGTGCCAGCAGTGAACCTTACGAGCAGTACTTC. Translation gives CASSEPYEQYF.

The chain joins TRBV9 to TRBJ1-5; a weak D match, TRBD1 (6 bases). CDR1 and CDR2 (germline): SGDLS, YYNGEE. Between the trimmed V and J ends, which lost 8 bases and 2 bases, there was a span of 11 bases. The CDR3 is made up of 13 amino acids. The CDR3 protein is CASGRGGNQPQHF. The CDR3 nucleotides are TGTGCCAGTGGCAGGGGTGGCAATCAGCCCCAGCATTTT.

The chain combines TRBV28 with TRBJ2-5; 12 nucleotides align to TRBD2. J gave up 2 bases and V 2 bases, and 0 bases lay outside the gene matches. This CDR3 is 15 amino acids long. CDR1 and CDR2 from the germline V gene are MDHEN and SYDVKM. CDR3 residues: CASSLLAGGQETQYF. DNA of the CDR3: TGTGCCAGCAGTTTACTAGCGGGGGGGCAAGAGACCCAGTACTTC. Drawing the rest from reference TRBV28 and TRBJ2-5, the complete variable domain is DVKVTQSSRYLVKRTGEKVFLECVQDMDHENMFWYRQDPGLGLRLIYFSYDVKMKEKGDIPEGYSVSREKKERFSLILESASTNQTSMYLCASSLLAGGQETQYFGPGTRLLVL.

The J gene is TRBJ1-5, the V gene TRBV10-2; tentatively, D is TRBD1 (6 bases). This CDR3 spans 16 amino acids. Germline CDR1 reads WSHSY; CDR2 reads SAAADI. V lost 6 bases and J lost 10, with 25 bases in between. As DNA, the CDR3 is TGCGCCAGCAGGGGGACCATGGCAGGGGTTGCGGAACCCCAGCATTTT. Its protein product is CASRGTMAGVAEPQHF.

CDR3 protein: CASSKAGRGLRGEKLFF. DNA of the CDR3: TGTGCCAGCAGCAAAGCGGGCCGGGGCCTTAGGGGGGAAAAACTGTTTTTT. The chain couples TRBV21-1 to TRBJ1-4; the D call in the table, TRBD1, was not verified against the DNA. TRBV21-1 is deemed a pseudogene. This CDR3 spans 17 amino acids.

This chain's CDR3 is CASGGQITNEKLFF. Here the CDR3 DNA reads TGTGCCAGCGGGGGCCAAATTACTAATGAAAAACTGTTTTTT. The gene calls are TRBV6-5 and TRBJ1-4; possible D gene TRBD1, 6 bases. V was trimmed by 8 bases and J by 2 bases, leaving 12 bases between them. The germline CDR1 and CDR2 sequences are MNHEY and SVGAGI. The CDR3 is 14 residues long.

J is TRBJ1-1 and V is TRBV9; 11 nucleotides match TRBD1. V lost 1 base, J lost 1 base, and 6 bases stayed unmatched. This CDR3 has 17 amino acids. Germline assignment: CDR1 SGDLS and CDR2 YYNGEE. CDR3 protein: CASSVKDRGPQNTEAFF. DNA for the CDR3: TGTGCCAGCAGCGTAAAGGACAGGGGGCCACAGAACACTGAAGCTTTCTTT.

The chain couples TRBV5-1 to TRBJ1-4; D possibly corresponds to TRBD1 (5 bases). V was cut by 2 bases and J by 8 bases, with 13 bases left in between. Germline V gene lookup returns CDR1 SGHRS and CDR2 YFSETQ. This CDR3 spans 14 amino acids. The CDR3 bases are TGCGCCAGCAGCTTAACTGGCAGGGCAGAAAAACTGTTTTTT. It yields the protein CASSLTGRAEKLFF.

The genes are TRBV7-2 and TRBJ2-7, with 11 positions matching TRBD2. Germline CDR1 SGHTA, CDR2 FQGNSA. V gave up 6 bases and J gave up 7 bases; unmatched junction bases: 8. The CDR3 runs 14 residues. CDR3 sequence: CASSIGTSGREQYF. The CDR3 bases are TGTGCCAGCAGTATCGGGACTAGCGGTCGAGAGCAGTACTTC.

This clone was observed once. V and J are TRBV11-2 and TRBJ1-1; D is undetermined. With 3 bases removed from V and 4 bases from J, the gap between germline ends came to 3 bases. Per germline, CDR1 SGHAT and CDR2 FQNNGV. There are 11 residues in the CDR3. DNA for the CDR3: TGTGCCAGCAGCTTCTTCACTGAAGCTTTCTTT. It is translated as CASSFFTEAFF. Filled out from reference TRBV11-2 and TRBJ1-1, the complete variable domain reads EAGVAQSPRYKIIEKRQSVAFWCNPISGHATLYWYQQILGQGPKLLIQFQNNGVVDDSQLPKDRFSAERLKGVDSTLKIQPAKLEDSAVYLCASSFFTEAFFGQGTRLTVV.

This chain joins TRBV19 and TRBJ1-5; D gene unclear. CDR1 is LNHDA, CDR2 SQIVND, per germline (reference sequence). The V end lost 9 bases, the J end lost 0 bases, and 9 bases lay between the germline ends. The CDR3 runs to 13 residues. The CDR3 loop reads CARDTVSNQPQHF. The DNA of the CDR3 is TGTGCCAGAGATACAGTTAGCAATCAGCCCCAGCATTTT.

The count of this clone is one. The rearrangement uses TRBV6-5 and TRBJ2-7; a possible D gene is TRBD1 (5 bases). Germline values: CDR1 MNHEY, CDR2 SVGAGI. The V end was cut by 6 bases, the J end by 3 bases, with 15 bases between. CDR3 length equals 14 residues. The chain's CDR3 is CASSVGQGVYEQYF. The CDR3 region has the DNA TGTGCCAGCAGCGTTGGGCAGGGTGTCTACGAGCAGTACTTC.

The gene calls are TRBV28 and TRBJ2-7; 7 bases match TRBD1. The length of the CDR3 is 17 residues. Germline V gene lookup returns CDR1 MDHEN and CDR2 SYDVKM. V trimming: 6 bases; J trimming: 6 bases; junction bases outside the gene matches: 20. The chain's CDR3 is CASSTQRPGTESLEQYF. The CDR3 nucleotides read TGTGCCAGCAGCACTCAACGACCCGGGACAGAATCGCTCGAGCAGTACTTC.

The rearrangement uses TRBV11-2 and TRBJ1-2; D may be TRBD1 (5 bases). Germline values: CDR1 SGHAT, CDR2 FQNNGV. Trimming removed 6 bases at V and 6 bases at J, with 14 bases between. The CDR3 runs to 13 residues. This CDR3 reads CASRNLKGNGYTF. The CDR3 DNA is TGTGCCAGCAGGAATCTTAAGGGGAATGGCTACACCTTC.

This rearrangement joins TRBV28 to TRBJ2-5, with D possibly being TRBD1 (6 bases). V was cut by 1 base and J by 1 base, with 10 bases left in between. The length of the CDR3 is 15 residues. Germline V gives CDR1 MDHEN, CDR2 SYDVKM. The CDR3 loop reads CASSLLGTSQETQYF. CDR3 sequence (DNA): TGTGCCAGCAGTTTATTGGGGACAAGCCAAGAGACCCAGTACTTC.

This clone occurred once. The chain recombines TRBV6-1 with TRBJ2-7; tentative D call: TRBD1 (5 bases). V lost 1 base and J lost 4, with 8 bases in between. This CDR3 is built from 13 residues. Germline CDR1 MNHNS, CDR2 SASEGT. DNA of the CDR3: TGTGCCAGCAGTGAAGAAAAGGGGTACGAGCAGTACTTC. This gives the protein CASSEEKGYEQYF.

The sample holds a few counts of this clone. The same CDR3 also results from other DNA sequences found in this sample. The genes are TRBV5-1 and TRBJ2-1; 8 bases match TRBD2. Germline values: CDR1 SGHRS, CDR2 YFSETQ. The CDR3 sequence is 15 residues long. V lost 4 bases and J lost 0; bases outside the gene matches: 3. The CDR3 reads CASSPSGSSYNEQFF. CDR3 nucleotide sequence: TGCGCCAGCAGCCCAAGCGGGAGCTCCTACAATGAGCAGTTCTTC.

The CDR3 sequence: CASSLAWGLAGVGEQFF. The CDR3 DNA reads TGTGCCAGCAGCTTAGCATGGGGACTAGCGGGAGTCGGTGAGCAGTTCTTC. J is TRBJ2-1 and V is TRBV11-3; 14 nucleotides line up with TRBD2. Germline lookup yields CDR1 SGHNT and CDR2 YENEEA. Losses at the gene ends were 1 base for V and 9 bases for J; bases not matched to a gene: 8. The CDR3 runs to 17 residues.

This clone was seen just once. The rearrangement links TRBV7-9 to TRBJ2-7, with D possibly TRBD1 on 5 matching bases. The germline gives CDR1 SEHNR, CDR2 FQNEAQ (reference sequence). Trimming left V 2 bases short and J 4 bases short, with 15 bases between. This CDR3 has 15 residues. The CDR3 here is CASSLSAGYSYEQYF. Written as DNA, the CDR3 is TGTGCCAGCAGCTTAAGTGCAGGGTATTCGTACGAGCAGTACTTC.

The chain couples TRBV6-1 to TRBJ2-2; the D is unclear. This CDR3 spans 15 amino acids. Trimming stripped 3 bases from V and 4 bases from J, with 12 bases between. The germline V gene encodes CDR1 MNHNS and CDR2 SASEGT. Here the CDR3 reads CASSDPLVATGELFF. The CDR3, as DNA: TGTGCCAGCAGTGATCCCCTAGTTGCCACCGGGGAGCTGTTTTTT.

The chain combines TRBV27 with TRBJ2-3; D might be TRBD1 (7 bases). The germline CDR1 and CDR2 sequences are MNHEY and SMNVEV (reference sequence). CDR3 length: 17 amino acids. The V end was cut by 0 bases, the J end by 2 bases, with 15 bases between. As DNA, the CDR3 is TGTGCCAGCAGTTTATCAATAGGGGGCGGGAACACAGATACGCAGTATTTT. Amino acid sequence: CASSLSIGGGNTDTQYF.